The rows below give T cell receptor beta chains drawn from one sample of a study of blood T cell repertoires in COVID-19. Using immunoSEQ multiplex PCR, the repertoire was profiled, and TCRdb retains in-frame clones only, with some absent. The table lists under 350,000 clones, roughly nine tenths of them singletons. What was sequenced was PBMCs or T cells enriched from blood (not recorded which). The receptor source for this set is a man in his sixties who had recovered from COVID-19. CDR3s include the opening cysteine and the closing phenylalanine or tryptophan. The order of the fields is J gene, V gene, clone size, D gene, CDR3 DNA, CDR3 protein. The D gene is left open where the match is weak. Not all rows give a size; the values are once, few, many and, for expanded clones, a class.

>TRBJ2-7|TRBV18|NA|TRBD1
TGTGCCAGCTCACCTACGACAGGGCGCGAGCAGTACTTC
CASSPTTGREQYF
>TRBJ1-6|TRBV6-2/TRBV6-3|NA|TRBD1
TGTGCCAGCAGTTCACCACGACAGGGGACCCTTTCACCCCTCCACTTT
CASSSPRQGTLSPLHF
>TRBJ2-2|TRBV29-1|NA|TRBD1
TGCAGCGTTAAGGACACAGGGGGGAACACCGGGGAGCTGTTTTTT
CSVKDTGGNTGELFF
>TRBJ1-1|TRBV20-1|NA|NA
TGCAGTGCTCAAGGGGCAGTACAAGCTTTCTTT
CSAQGAVQAFF
>TRBJ1-5|TRBV6-2/TRBV6-3|once|NA
TGTGCCAGCAGTTCCCCGCGGGGACTTAGCAATCAGCCCCAGCATTTT
CASSSPRGLSNQPQHF
>TRBJ1-1|TRBV4-1|NA|TRBD1
TGCGCCAGCAGCCCAGACAGGGTGGGCGGCACTGAAGCTTTCTTT
CASSPDRVGGTEAFF
>TRBJ1-3|TRBV7-2|NA|NA
TGTGCCAGCAGCCGCCGCGGGGGTGGAAACACCATATATTTT
CASSRRGGGNTIYF
>TRBJ2-1|TRBV6-5|NA|NA
TGTGCCAGCAGAATAGATGGGGCGCACAATGAGCAGTTCTTC
CASRIDGAHNEQFF
>TRBJ2-4|TRBV5-1|NA|NA
TGCGCCAGCAGCTTGGGAGGGTTCTTAGCCAAAAACATTCAGTACTTC
CASSLGGFLAKNIQYF
>TRBJ2-2|TRBV5-1|NA|NA
TGCGCCAGCAGCCTCACAGGAAGCACCGGGGAGCTGTTTTTT
CASSLTGSTGELFF
>TRBJ2-7|TRBV11-2|NA|TRBD1
TGTGCCAGCAGAGGGACAGTCTCCCGCTCCTACGAGCAGTACTTC
CASRGTVSRSYEQYF
>TRBJ2-1|TRBV14|NA|NA
TGTGCCAGCAGCCAAGATCTGGCCAGGTACAATGAGCAGTTCTTC
CASSQDLARYNEQFF
>TRBJ1-2|TRBV24-1|NA|TRBD1
TGTGCCACCAGTGATGCCGGGACAGGGGGATACACCTTC
CATSDAGTGGYTF
>TRBJ1-5|TRBV19|few|NA
TGTGCCAGTAGTTCGGACAGTCTTGGAGGAGGGCCCCAGCATTTT
CASSSDSLGGGPQHF
>TRBJ2-1|TRBV27|NA|TRBD2
TGTGCCAGCAGTTTAGAAGTTCGGGAGGGCCGGAATGAGCAGTTCTTC
CASSLEVREGRNEQFF
>TRBJ2-1|TRBV7-3|NA|TRBD2
TGTGCCAGCAGCTTAAAGGGGCGTAGCGGGAGGTTTTACAATGAGCAGTTCTTC
CASSLKGRSGRFYNEQFF
>TRBJ1-1|TRBV30|NA|NA
TGTGCCTGGAGTGTAGCAGGACACCCGAACACTGAAGCTTTCTTT
CAWSVAGHPNTEAFF
>TRBJ1-2|TRBV6-4|NA|NA
TGTGCCAGCAGTGACCCGACTGACTATGGCTACACCTTC
CASSDPTDYGYTF
>TRBJ1-6|TRBV9|NA|NA
TGTGCCAGCAGCGTATCGGGATCACCCCTCCACTTT
CASSVSGSPLHF
>TRBJ1-3|TRBV6-5|NA|NA
TGTGCCAGCAACTCGGGAACCTCTGGAAACACCATATATTTT
CASNSGTSGNTIYF
>TRBJ2-2|TRBV10-2|NA|NA
TGCGCCAGCAGTGTGGCACTAGGGATGAGCACCGGGGAGCTGTTTTTT
CASSVALGMSTGELFF
>TRBJ2-5|TRBV11-3|NA|TRBD2
TGTGCCAGCAGCTTAGATGTTTCGGCGGGAGTCTTAGGTGAGACCCAGTACTTC
CASSLDVSAGVLGETQYF